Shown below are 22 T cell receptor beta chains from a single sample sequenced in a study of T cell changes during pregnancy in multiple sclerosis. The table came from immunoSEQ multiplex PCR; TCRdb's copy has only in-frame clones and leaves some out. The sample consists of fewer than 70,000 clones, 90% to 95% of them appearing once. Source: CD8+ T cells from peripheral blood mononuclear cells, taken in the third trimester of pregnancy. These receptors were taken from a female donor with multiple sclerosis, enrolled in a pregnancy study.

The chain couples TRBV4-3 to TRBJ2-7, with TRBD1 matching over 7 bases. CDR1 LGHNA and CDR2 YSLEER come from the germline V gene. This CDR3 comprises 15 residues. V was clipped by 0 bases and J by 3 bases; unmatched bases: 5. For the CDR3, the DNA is TGCGCCAGCAGCCAAGAGTTGGCAGGGGGCTACGAGCAGTACTTC. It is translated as CASSQELAGGYEQYF.

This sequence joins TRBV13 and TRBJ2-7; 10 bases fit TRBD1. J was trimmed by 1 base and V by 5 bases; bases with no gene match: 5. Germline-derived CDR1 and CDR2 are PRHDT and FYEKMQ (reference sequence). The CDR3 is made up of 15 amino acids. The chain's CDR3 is CASSPPGQGSYEQYF. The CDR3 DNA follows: TGTGCCAGCAGCCCCCCGGGACAGGGGTCCTACGAGCAGTACTTC.

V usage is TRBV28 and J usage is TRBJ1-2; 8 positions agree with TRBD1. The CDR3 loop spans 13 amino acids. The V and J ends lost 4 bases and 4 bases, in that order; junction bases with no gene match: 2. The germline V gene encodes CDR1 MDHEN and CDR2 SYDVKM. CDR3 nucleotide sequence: TGTGCCAGCAGTTCACAGGGGGTCTATGGCTACACCTTC. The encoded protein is CASSSQGVYGYTF.

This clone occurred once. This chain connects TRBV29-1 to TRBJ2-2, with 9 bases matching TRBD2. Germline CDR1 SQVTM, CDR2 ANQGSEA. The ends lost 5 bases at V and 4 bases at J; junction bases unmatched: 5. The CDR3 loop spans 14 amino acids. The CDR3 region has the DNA TGCAGCGTTATAGCGGGAGTGGGCACCGGGGAGCTGTTTTTT. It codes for CSVIAGVGTGELFF.

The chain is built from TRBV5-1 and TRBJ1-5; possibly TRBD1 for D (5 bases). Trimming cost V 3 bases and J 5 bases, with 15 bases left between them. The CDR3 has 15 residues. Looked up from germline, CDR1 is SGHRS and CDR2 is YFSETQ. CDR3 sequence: CASSSGGETDQPQHF. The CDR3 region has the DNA TGCGCCAGCAGCTCGGGGGGGGAGACGGATCAGCCCCAGCATTTT.

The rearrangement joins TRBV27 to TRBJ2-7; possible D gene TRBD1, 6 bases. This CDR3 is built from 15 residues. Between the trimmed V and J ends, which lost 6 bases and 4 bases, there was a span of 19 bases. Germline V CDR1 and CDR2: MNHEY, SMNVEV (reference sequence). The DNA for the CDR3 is TGTGCCAGCAGCTACCCAGGCGTTGGACAGTACGAGCAGTACTTC. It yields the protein CASSYPGVGQYEQYF.

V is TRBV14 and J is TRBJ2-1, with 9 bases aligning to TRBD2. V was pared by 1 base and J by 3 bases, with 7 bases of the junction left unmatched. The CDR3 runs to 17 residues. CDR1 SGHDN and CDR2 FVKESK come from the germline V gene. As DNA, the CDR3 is TGTGCCAGCAGCCAAGGAGCGGCGGGAGGGGACTACAATGAGCAGTTCTTC. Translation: CASSQGAAGGDYNEQFF.

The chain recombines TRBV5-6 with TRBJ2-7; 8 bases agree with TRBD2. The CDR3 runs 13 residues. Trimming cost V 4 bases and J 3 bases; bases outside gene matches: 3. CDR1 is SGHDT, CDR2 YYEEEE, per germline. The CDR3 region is CASSRGGVYEQYF. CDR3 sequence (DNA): TGTGCCAGCAGCCGGGGGGGGGTCTACGAGCAGTACTTC.

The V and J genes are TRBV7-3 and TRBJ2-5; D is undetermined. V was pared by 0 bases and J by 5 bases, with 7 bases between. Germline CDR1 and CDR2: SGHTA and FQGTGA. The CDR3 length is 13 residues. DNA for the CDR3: TGTGCCAGCAGCTTAACTACCAGGGAGACCCAGTACTTC. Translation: CASSLTTRETQYF.

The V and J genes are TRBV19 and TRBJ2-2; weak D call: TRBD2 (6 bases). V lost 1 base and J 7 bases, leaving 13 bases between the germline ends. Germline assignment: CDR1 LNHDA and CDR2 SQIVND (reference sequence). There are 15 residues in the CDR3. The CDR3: CASSIVPWGDGELFF. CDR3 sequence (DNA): TGTGCCAGTAGTATAGTACCGTGGGGGGACGGGGAGCTGTTTTTT.

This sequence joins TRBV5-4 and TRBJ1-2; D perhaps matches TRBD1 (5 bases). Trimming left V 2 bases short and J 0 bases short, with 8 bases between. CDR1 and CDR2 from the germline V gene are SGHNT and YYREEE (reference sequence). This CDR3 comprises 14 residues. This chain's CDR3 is CASSFRQTNYGYTF. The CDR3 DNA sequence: TGTGCCAGCAGCTTCAGACAGACTAACTATGGCTACACCTTC.

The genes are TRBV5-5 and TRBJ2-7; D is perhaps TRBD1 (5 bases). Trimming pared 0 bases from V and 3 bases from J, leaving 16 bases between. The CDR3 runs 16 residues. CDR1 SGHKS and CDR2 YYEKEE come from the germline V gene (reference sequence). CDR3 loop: CASSLERTSGLYEQYF. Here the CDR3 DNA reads TGTGCCAGCAGCTTGGAACGGACATCGGGTCTCTACGAGCAGTACTTC. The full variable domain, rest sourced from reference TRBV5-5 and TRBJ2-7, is DAGVTQSPTHLIKTRGQQVTLRCSPISGHKSVSWYQQVLGQGPQFIFQYYEKEERGRGNFPDRFSARQFPNYSSELNVNALLLGDSALYLCASSLERTSGLYEQYFGPGTRLTVT.

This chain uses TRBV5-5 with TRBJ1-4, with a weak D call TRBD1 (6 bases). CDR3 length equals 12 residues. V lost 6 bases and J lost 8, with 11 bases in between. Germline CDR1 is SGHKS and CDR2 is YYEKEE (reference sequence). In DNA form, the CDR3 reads TGTGCCAGCACACAGGGAGGGGAAAAACTGTTTTTT. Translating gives CASTQGGEKLFF.

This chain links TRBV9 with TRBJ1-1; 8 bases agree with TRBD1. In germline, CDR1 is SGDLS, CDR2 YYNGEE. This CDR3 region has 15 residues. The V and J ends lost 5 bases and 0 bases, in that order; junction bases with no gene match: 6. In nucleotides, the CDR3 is TGTGCCAGCAGAAAAGCAGGGGGCTTGAACACTGAAGCTTTCTTT. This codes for CASRKAGGLNTEAFF.

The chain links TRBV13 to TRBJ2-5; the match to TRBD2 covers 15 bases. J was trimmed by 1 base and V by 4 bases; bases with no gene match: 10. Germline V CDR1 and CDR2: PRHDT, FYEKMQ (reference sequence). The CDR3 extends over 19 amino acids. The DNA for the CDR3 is TGTGCCAGCAGCTACGGGACTAGCGGGAGGTACGTAGGCCAAGAGACCCAGTACTTC. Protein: CASSYGTSGRYVGQETQYF.

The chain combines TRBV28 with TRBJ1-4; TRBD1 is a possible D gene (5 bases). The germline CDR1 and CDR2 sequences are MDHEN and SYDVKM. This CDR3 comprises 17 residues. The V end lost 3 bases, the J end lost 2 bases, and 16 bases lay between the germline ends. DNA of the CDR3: TGTGCCAGCAGTTTTTTCTGGGACGGGACTACTAATGAAAAACTGTTTTTT. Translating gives CASSFFWDGTTNEKLFF. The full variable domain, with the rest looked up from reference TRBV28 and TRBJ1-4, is DVKVTQSSRYLVKRTGEKVFLECVQDMDHENMFWYRQDPGLGLRLIYFSYDVKMKEKGDIPEGYSVSREKKERFSLILESASTNQTSMYLCASSFFWDGTTNEKLFFGSGTQLSVL.

Here the CDR3 reads CASSYSGEYNSPLHF. The CDR3 DNA is TGTGCCAGCAGTTACTCCGGGGAATATAATTCACCCCTCCACTTT. This chain links TRBV6-5 with TRBJ1-6; D call uncertain. Trimming took off 0 bases at V and 4 bases at J, with 7 bases between the two ends. There are 15 residues in the CDR3. Looked up from germline, CDR1 is MNHEY and CDR2 is SVGAGI.

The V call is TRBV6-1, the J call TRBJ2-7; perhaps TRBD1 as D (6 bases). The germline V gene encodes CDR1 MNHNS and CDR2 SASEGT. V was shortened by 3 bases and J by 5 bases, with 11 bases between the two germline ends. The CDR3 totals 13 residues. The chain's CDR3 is CASSDLDRNEQYF. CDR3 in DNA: TGTGCCAGCAGTGATCTCGACAGGAACGAGCAGTACTTC.

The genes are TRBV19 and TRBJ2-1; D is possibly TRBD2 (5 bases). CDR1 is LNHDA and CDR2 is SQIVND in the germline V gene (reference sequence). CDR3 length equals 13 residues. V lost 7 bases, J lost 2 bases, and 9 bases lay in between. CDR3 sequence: CASKRRAYNEQFF. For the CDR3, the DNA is TGTGCCAGTAAACGGCGGGCCTACAATGAGCAGTTCTTC.

CDR3 sequence (DNA): TGTGCCAGCGGATCCCTAGGAGGCGATGAGCAGTTCTTC. Protein product: CASGSLGGDEQFF. V is TRBV6-5 and J is TRBJ2-1; D may be TRBD2 (5 bases). The germline V and J ends were trimmed by 8 bases and 8 bases, with 16 bases remaining between them. The CDR3 is 13 amino acids. CDR1 is MNHEY and CDR2 is SVGAGI in the germline V gene.

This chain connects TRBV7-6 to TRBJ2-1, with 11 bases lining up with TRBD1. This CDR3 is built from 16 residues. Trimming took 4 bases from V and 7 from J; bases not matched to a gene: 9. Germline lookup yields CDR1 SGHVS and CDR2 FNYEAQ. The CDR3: CASSSPGTGGGNEQFF. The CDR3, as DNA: TGTGCCAGCAGCTCCCCGGGGACAGGGGGTGGAAATGAGCAGTTCTTC.

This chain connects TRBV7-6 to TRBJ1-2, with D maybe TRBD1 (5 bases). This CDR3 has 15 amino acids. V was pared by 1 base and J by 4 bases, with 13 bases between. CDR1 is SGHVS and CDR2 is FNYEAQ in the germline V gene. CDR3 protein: CASSLEYLRGYGYTF. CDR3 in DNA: TGTGCCAGCAGCTTAGAGTACTTAAGGGGCTATGGCTACACCTTC. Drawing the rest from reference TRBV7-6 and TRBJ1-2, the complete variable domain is GAGVSQSPRYKVTKRGQDVALRCDPISGHVSLYWYRQALGQGPEFLTYFNYEAQQDKSGLPNDRFSAERPEGSISTLTIQRTEQRDSAMYRCASSLEYLRGYGYTFGSGTRLTVV.